Listed here are 2 T cell receptor beta chains from one sample, sequenced in a study of cytomegalovirus exposure and HLA in healthy donors. In the PCR, 60 Vbeta and 13 Jbeta primers were used. Only in-frame clones appear in the TCRdb table, and some are missing; sequencing was by immunoSEQ multiplex PCR. The sample records 150,000 to 200,000 clones, approximately 80% being singletons. Source material: PBMCs. The source of these receptors is a male donor in good health and CMV-seronegative.

This clone was counted between two and nine times. The chain employs TRBV30 and TRBJ1-4, with a possible D match to TRBD1 (6 bases). Germline V gene data show CDR1 as GTSNPN and CDR2 as SVGIG (reference sequence). V was pared by 4 bases and J by 5 bases, with 11 bases between. The length of the CDR3 is 13 residues. CDR3 protein: CAWNRDLNEKLFF. The CDR3 bases are TGTGCCTGGAACAGGGATTTGAATGAAAAACTGTTTTTT. Supplemented by reference TRBV30 and TRBJ1-4, the full variable domain reads SQTIHQWPATLVQPVGSPLSLECTVEGTSNPNLYWYRQAAGRGLQLLFYSVGIGQISSEVPQNLSASRPQDRQFILSSKKLLLSDSGFYLCAWNRDLNEKLFFGSGTQLSVL.

This clone was seen a handful of times. The V gene is TRBV15, the J gene TRBJ2-7, with D perhaps TRBD2 (6 bases). Germline lookup yields CDR1 LNHNV and CDR2 YYDKDF (reference sequence). The CDR3 length is 11 residues. Deletions cut 5 bases from V and 7 bases from J, with 9 bases between. In DNA form, the CDR3 reads TGTGCCACCAGCGGGGACTCTGAGCAGTACTTC. Translating it yields CATSGDSEQYF.